This T cell receptor beta chain appears in the sequencing data of a study of T cells after yellow fever vaccination. Across the whole study: Some fractions had low cell numbers, and these were prepared with SMART-Seq v4 Ultra Low Input.

Germline CDR1 and CDR2: MNHEY and SVGAGI. This CDR3 comprises 12 residues. Unmatched junction bases numbered 4, after V lost 7 bases and J lost 5 bases. This clonotype has only a few counts. Researchers made TCR cDNA using 5'RACE template switching, and this step added a universal primer site and UMIs. MiXCR was run by TCRdb on the 5' RACE reads, yielding one entry per CDR3 protein. The sample records 300,000 to 450,000 distinct CDR3 sequences, roughly 8.4% being singletons. Sequencing was performed on PBMCs, taken about 41 days after the first yellow fever vaccination. This receptor was taken from a man aged 18 to 29 who received the YFV17D yellow fever vaccine. The V and J genes are TRBV6-5 and TRBJ2-5; 7 bases are shared with TRBD2. CDR3 in DNA: TGTGCCAGCATAGGACTAGAGGAGACCCAGTACTTC. This sequence encodes CASIGLEETQYF.